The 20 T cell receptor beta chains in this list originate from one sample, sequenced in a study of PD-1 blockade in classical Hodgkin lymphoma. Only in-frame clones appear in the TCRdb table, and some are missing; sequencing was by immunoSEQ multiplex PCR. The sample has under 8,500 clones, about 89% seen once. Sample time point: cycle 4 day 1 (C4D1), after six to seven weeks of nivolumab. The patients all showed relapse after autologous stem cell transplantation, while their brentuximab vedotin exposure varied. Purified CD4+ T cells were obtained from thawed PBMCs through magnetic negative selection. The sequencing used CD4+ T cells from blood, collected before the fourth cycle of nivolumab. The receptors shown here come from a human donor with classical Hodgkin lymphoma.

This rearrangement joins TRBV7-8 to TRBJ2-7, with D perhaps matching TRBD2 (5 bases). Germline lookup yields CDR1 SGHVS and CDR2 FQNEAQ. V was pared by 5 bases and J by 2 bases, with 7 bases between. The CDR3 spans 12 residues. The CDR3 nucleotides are TGTGCCAGCAGCCCCGGGGCCTACGAGCAGTACTTC. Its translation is CASSPGAYEQYF.

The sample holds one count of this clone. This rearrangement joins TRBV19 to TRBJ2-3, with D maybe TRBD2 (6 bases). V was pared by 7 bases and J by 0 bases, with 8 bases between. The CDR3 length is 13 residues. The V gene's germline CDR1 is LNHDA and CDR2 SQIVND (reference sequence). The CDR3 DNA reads TGTGCCAGTACCAGCGGGAGCACAGATACGCAGTATTTT. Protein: CASTSGSTDTQYF. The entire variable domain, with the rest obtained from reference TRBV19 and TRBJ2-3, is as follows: DGGITQSPKYLFRKEGQNVTLSCEQNLNHDAMYWYRQDPGQGLRLIYYSQIVNDFQKGDIAEGYSVSREKKESFPLTVTSAQKNPTAFYLCASTSGSTDTQYFGPGTRLTVL.

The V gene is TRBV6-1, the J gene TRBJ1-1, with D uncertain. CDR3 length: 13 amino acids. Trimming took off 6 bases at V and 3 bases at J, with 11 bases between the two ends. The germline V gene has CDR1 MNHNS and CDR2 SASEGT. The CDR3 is CASRVRRDTEAFF. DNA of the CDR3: TGTGCCAGCAGGGTTCGGAGGGACACTGAAGCTTTCTTT.

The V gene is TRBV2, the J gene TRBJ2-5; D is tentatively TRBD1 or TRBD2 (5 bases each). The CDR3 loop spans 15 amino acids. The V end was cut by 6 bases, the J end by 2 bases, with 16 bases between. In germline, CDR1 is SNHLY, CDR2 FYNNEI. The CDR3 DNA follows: TGTGCCAGCAGGGCTAGAGGGACGTATCAAGAGACCCAGTACTTC. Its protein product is CASRARGTYQETQYF.

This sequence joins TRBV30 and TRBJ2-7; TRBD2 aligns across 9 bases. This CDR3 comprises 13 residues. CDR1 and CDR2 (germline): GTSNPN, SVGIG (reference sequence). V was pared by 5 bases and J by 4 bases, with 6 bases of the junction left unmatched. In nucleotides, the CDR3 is TGTGCCTGGGGCCGGACTAGCGTTTACGAGCAGTACTTC. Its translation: CAWGRTSVYEQYF.

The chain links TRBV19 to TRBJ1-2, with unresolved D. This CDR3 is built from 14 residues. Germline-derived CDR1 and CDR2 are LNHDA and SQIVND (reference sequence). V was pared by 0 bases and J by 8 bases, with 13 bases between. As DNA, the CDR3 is TGTGCCAGTAGTATAGATGGTCGGAGCCTCGGCTACACCTTC. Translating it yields CASSIDGRSLGYTF.

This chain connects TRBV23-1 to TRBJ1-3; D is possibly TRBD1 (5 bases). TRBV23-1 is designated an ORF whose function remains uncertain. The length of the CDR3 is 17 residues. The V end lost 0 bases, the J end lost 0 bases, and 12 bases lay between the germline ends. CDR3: CASSQSTGPISGNTIYF. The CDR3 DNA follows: TGCGCCAGCAGTCAATCCACAGGCCCCATCTCTGGAAACACCATATATTTT.

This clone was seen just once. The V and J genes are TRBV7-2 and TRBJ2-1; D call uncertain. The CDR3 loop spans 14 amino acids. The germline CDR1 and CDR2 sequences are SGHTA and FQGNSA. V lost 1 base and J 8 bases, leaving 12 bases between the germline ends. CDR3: CASSLERLWDEQFF. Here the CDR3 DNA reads TGTGCCAGCAGCTTAGAACGGCTCTGGGATGAGCAGTTCTTC.

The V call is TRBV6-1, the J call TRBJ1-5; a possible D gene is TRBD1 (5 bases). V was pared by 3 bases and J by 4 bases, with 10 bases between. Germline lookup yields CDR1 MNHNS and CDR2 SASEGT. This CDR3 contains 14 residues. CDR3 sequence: CASSESGLNQPQHF. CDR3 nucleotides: TGTGCCAGCAGTGAGTCGGGACTAAATCAGCCCCAGCATTTT.

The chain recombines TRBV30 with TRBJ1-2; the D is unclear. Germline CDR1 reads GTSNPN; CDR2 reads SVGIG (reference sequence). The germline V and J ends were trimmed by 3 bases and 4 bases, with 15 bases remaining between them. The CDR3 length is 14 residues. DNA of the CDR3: TGTGCCTGGAGCTCAACCGGGTCCGCCTATGGCTACACCTTC. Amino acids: CAWSSTGSAYGYTF.

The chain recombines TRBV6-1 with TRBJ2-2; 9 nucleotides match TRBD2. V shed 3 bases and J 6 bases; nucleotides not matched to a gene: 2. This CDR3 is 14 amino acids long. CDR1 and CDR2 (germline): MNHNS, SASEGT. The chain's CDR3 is CASSEGLAPGELFF. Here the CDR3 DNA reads TGTGCCAGCAGTGAGGGACTAGCCCCCGGGGAGCTGTTTTTT.

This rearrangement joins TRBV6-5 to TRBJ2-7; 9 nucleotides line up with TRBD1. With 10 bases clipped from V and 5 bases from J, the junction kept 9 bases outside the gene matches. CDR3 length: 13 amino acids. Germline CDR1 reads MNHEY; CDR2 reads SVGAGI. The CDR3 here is CAIRGTGYHEQYF. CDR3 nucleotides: TGTGCCATCAGAGGGACAGGGTACCACGAGCAGTACTTC.

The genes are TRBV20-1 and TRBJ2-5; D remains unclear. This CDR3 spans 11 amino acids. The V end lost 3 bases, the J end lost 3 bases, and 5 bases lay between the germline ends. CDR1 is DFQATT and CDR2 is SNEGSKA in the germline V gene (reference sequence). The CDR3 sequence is CSASREETQYF. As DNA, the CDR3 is TGCAGTGCTAGTAGGGAAGAGACCCAGTACTTC.

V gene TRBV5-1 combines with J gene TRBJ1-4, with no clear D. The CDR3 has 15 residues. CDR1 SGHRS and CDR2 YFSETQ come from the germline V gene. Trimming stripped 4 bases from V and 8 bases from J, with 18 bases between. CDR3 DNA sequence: TGCGCCAGCAGCCAACAGACCGGGAGAGGGGAAAAACTGTTTTTT. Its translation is CASSQQTGRGEKLFF.

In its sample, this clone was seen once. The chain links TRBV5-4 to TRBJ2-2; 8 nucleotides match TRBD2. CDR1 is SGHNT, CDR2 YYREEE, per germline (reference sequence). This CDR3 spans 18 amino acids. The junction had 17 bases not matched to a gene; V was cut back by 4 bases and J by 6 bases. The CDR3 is CASSRPVGGGRRSGELFF. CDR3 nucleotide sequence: TGTGCCAGCAGCCGCCCGGTTGGCGGGGGGAGGAGGTCCGGGGAGCTGTTTTTT.

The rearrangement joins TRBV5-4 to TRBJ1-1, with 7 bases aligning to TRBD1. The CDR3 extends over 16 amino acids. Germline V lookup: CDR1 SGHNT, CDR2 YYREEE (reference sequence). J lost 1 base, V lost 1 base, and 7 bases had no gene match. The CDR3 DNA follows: TGTGCCAGCAGCTTGCGATCTCGGACAGGGAACACTGAAGCTTTCTTT. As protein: CASSLRSRTGNTEAFF.

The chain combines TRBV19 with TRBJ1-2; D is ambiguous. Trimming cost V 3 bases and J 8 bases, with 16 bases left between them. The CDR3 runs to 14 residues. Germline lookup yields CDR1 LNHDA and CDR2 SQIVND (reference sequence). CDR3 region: CASSMEGPRRGYTF. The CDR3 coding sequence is TGTGCCAGTAGTATGGAAGGGCCGAGAAGGGGCTACACCTTC.

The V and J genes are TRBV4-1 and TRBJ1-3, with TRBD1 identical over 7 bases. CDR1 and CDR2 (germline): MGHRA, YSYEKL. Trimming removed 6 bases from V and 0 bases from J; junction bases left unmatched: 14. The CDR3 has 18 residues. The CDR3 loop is CASSSYRTGLISGNTIYF. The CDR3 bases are TGCGCCAGCAGTTCCTATAGGACAGGTCTTATCTCTGGAAACACCATATATTTT.

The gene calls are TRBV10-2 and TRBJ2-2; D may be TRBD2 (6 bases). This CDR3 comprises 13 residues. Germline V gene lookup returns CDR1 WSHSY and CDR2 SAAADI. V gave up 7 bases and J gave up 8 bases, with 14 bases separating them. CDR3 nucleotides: TGCGCCAGCACCGGGGGTCGGGCTGGGGAGCTGTTTTTT. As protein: CASTGGRAGELFF.

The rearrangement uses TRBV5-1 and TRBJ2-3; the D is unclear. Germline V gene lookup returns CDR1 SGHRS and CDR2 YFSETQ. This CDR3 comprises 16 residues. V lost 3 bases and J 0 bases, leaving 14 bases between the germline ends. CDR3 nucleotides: TGCGCCAGCAGCTCCAGCTCGGCGGCTAGCACAGATACGCAGTATTTT. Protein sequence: CASSSSSAASTDTQYF.